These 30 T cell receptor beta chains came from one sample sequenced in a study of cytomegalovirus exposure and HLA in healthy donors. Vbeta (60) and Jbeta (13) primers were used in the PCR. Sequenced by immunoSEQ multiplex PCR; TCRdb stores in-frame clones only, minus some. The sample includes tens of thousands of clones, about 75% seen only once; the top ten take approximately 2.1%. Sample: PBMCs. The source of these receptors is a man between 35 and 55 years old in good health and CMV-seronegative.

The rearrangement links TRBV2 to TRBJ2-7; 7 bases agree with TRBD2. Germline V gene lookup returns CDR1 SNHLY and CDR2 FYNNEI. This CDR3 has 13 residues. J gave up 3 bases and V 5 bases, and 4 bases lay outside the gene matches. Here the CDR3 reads CASSPERDYEQYF. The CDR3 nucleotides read TGTGCCAGCAGTCCGGAGCGGGACTACGAGCAGTACTTC.

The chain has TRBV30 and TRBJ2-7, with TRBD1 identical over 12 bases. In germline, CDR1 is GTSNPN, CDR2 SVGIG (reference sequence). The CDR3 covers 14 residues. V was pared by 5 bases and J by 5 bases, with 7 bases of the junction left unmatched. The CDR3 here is CAWHPGTGGHEQYF. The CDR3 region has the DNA TGTGCCTGGCACCCCGGGACAGGGGGCCACGAGCAGTACTTC. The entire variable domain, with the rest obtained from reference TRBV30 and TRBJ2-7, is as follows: SQTIHQWPATLVQPVGSPLSLECTVEGTSNPNLYWYRQAAGRGLQLLFYSVGIGQISSEVPQNLSASRPQDRQFILSSKKLLLSDSGFYLCAWHPGTGGHEQYFGPGTRLTVT.

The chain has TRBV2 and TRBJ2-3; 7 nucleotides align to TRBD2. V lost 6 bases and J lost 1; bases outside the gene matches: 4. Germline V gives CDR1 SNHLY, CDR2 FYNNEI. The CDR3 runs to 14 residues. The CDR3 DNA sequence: TGTGCCAGCAGAGCGGGACTCCGCACAGATACGCAGTATTTT. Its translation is CASRAGLRTDTQYF.

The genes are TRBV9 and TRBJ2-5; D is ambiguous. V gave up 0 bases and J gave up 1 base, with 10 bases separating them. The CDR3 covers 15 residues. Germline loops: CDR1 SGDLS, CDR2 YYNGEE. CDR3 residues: CASSVALTGQETQYF. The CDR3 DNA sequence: TGTGCCAGCAGCGTAGCCCTGACTGGCCAAGAGACCCAGTACTTC.

Here the CDR3 reads CASSLLRAPRGRGNQPQHF. Written as DNA, the CDR3 is TGTGCCAGCAGCTTATTACGAGCCCCGAGAGGGCGAGGAAATCAGCCCCAGCATTTT. The chain is built from TRBV7-8 and TRBJ1-5; no definite D call. The CDR3 loop spans 19 amino acids. Between the trimmed V and J ends, which lost 2 bases and 4 bases, there was a span of 24 bases. Germline CDR1 and CDR2: SGHVS and FQNEAQ.

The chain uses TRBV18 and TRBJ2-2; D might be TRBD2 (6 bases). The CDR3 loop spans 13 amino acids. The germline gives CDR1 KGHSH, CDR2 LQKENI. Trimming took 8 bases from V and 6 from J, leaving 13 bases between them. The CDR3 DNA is TGTGCCAGCGGCCCTAGCGTCCCCGGGGAGCTGTTTTTT. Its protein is CASGPSVPGELFF.

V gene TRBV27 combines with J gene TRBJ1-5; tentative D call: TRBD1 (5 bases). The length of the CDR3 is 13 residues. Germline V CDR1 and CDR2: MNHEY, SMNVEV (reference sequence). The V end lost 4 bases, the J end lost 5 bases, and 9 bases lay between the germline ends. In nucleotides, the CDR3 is TGTGCCAGCAGTTCTCAGGGATATCAGCCCCAGCATTTT. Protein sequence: CASSSQGYQPQHF.

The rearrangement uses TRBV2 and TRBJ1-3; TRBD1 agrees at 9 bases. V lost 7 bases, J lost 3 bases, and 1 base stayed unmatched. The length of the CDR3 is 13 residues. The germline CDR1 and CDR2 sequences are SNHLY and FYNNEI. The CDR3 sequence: CASKDRGGNTIYF. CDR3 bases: TGTGCCAGCAAGGACAGGGGTGGAAACACCATATATTTT.

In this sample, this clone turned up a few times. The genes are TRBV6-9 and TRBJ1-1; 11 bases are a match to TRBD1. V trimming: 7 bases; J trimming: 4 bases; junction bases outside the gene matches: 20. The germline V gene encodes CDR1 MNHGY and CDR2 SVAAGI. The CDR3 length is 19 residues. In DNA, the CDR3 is TGTGCCAGCAATCACTCCGGCGGGGACAGGGGGGCCCCGGGCACTGAAGCTTTCTTT. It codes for CASNHSGGDRGAPGTEAFF.

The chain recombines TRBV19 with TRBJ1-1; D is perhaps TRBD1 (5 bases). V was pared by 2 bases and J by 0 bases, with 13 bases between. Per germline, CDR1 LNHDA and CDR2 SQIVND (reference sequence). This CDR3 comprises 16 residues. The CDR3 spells CASSILSAGMNTEAFF. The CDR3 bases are TGTGCCAGTAGTATACTATCGGCAGGGATGAACACTGAAGCTTTCTTT.

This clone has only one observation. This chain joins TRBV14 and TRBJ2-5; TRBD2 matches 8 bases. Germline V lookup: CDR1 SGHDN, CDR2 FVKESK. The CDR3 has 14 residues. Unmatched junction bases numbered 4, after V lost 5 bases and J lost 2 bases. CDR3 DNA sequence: TGTGCCAGCAGCGCGGGGGGACTACAAGAGACCCAGTACTTC. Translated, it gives CASSAGGLQETQYF.

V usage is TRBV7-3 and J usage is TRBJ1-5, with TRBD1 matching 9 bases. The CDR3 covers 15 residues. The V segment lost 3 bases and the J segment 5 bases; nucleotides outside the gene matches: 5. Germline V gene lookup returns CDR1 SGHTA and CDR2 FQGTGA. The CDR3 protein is CASSLSGQGDQPQHF. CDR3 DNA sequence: TGTGCCAGCAGCTTGTCGGGACAGGGCGATCAGCCCCAGCATTTT.

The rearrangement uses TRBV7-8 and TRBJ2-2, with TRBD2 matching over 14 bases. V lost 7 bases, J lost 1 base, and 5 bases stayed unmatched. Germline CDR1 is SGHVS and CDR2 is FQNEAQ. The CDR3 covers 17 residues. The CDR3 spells CASTHGTSGGNTGELFF. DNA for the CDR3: TGTGCCAGCACTCACGGGACTAGCGGGGGGAACACCGGGGAGCTGTTTTTT.

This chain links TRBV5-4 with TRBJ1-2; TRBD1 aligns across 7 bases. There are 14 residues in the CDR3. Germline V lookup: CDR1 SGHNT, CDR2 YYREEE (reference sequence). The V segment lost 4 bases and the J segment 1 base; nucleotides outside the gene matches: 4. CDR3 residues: CASSPRDSNYGYTF. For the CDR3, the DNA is TGTGCCAGCAGCCCCCGGGACAGTAACTATGGCTACACCTTC.

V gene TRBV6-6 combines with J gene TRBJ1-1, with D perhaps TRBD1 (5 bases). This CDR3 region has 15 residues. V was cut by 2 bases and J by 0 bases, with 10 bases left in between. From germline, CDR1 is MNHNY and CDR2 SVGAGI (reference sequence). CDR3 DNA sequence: TGTGCCAGCAGTTACGGGGGGTACATGAACACTGAAGCTTTCTTT. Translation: CASSYGGYMNTEAFF.

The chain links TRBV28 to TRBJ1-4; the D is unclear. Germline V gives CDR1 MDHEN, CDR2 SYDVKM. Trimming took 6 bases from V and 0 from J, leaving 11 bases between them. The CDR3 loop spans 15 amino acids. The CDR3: CASRETHATNEKLFF. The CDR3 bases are TGTGCCAGCAGAGAGACTCATGCAACTAATGAAAAACTGTTTTTT.

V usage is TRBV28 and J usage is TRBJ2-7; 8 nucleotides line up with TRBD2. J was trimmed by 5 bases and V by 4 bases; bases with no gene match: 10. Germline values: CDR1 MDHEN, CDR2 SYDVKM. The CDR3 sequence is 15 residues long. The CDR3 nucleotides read TGTGCCAGCAGTTCACCGACTAGCGCAAGCCACGAGCAGTACTTC. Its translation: CASSSPTSASHEQYF.

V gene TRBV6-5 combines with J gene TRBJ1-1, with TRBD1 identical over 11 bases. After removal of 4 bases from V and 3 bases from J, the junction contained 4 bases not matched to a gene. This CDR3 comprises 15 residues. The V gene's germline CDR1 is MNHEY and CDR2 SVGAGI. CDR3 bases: TGTGCCAGCAGTTGGACAGGGGGCGTCTACACTGAAGCTTTCTTT. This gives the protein CASSWTGGVYTEAFF.

The CDR3 nucleotides are TGTGCCAGCAGGGTACAGGGGGCCGGGCAGCCCCAGCATTTT. Protein sequence: CASRVQGAGQPQHF. V gene TRBV28 combines with J gene TRBJ1-5, with 9 bases aligning to TRBD1. The CDR3 is 14 amino acids. Trimming removed 6 bases from V and 7 bases from J; junction bases left unmatched: 7. CDR1 is MDHEN, CDR2 SYDVKM, per germline.

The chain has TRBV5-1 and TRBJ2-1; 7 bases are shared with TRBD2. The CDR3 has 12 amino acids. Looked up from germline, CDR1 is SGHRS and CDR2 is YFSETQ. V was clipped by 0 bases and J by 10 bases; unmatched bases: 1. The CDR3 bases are TGCGCCAGCAGCTTGGCCGGGGGGGAGCAGTTCTTC. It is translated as CASSLAGGEQFF.

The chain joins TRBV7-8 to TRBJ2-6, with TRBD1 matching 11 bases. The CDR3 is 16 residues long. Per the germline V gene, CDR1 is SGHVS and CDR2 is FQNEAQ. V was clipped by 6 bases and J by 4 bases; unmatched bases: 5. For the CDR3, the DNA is TGTGCCAGCAGAGGGACAGGGGGTCCCGGGGCCAACGTCCTGACTTTC. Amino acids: CASRGTGGPGANVLTF.

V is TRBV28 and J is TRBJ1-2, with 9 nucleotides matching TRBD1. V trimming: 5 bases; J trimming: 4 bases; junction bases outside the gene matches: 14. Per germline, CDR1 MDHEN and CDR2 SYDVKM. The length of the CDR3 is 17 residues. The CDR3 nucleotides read TGTGCCAGCAGTAGGCCGGGACAGGGTAGTGGAGGCTATGGCTACACCTTC. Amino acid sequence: CASSRPGQGSGGYGYTF.

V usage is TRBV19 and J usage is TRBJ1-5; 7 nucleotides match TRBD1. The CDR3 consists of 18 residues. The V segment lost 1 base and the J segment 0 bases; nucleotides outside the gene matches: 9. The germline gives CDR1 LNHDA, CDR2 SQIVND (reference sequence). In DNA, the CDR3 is TGTGCCAGTAGTATAGGTGCGGGACAGAGTCCTAGCAATCAGCCCCAGCATTTT. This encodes CASSIGAGQSPSNQPQHF. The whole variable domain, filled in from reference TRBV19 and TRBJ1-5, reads DGGITQSPKYLFRKEGQNVTLSCEQNLNHDAMYWYRQDPGQGLRLIYYSQIVNDFQKGDIAEGYSVSREKKESFPLTVTSAQKNPTAFYLCASSIGAGQSPSNQPQHFGDGTRLSIL.

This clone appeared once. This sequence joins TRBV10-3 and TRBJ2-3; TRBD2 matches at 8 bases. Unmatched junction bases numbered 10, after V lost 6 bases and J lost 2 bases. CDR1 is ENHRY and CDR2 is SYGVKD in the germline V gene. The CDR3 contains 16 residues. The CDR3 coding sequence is TGTGCCATCAGCCAATCGGTAGCGGGACTCACAGATACGCAGTATTTT. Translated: CAISQSVAGLTDTQYF.

The CDR3 here is CASSQDSTAYEQYF. The CDR3 DNA sequence: TGTGCCAGCAGCCAAGACTCCACCGCCTACGAGCAGTACTTC. The gene calls are TRBV7-8 and TRBJ2-7; no firm D call. The CDR3 contains 14 residues. Trimming took off 5 bases at V and 2 bases at J, with 13 bases between the two ends. Germline V gives CDR1 SGHVS, CDR2 FQNEAQ.

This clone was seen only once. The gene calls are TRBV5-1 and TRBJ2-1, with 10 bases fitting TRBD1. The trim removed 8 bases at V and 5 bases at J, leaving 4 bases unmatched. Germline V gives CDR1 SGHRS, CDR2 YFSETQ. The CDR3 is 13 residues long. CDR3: CASTGTGDNEQFF. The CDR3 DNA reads TGCGCCAGTACCGGGACAGGGGACAATGAGCAGTTCTTC.

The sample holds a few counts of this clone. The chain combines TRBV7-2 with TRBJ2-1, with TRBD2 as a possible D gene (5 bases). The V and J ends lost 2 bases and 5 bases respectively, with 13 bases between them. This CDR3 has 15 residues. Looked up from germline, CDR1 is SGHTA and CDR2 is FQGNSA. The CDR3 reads CASSLNKRQNNEQFF. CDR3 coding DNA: TGTGCCAGCAGCTTAAACAAGCGGCAAAACAATGAGCAGTTCTTC.

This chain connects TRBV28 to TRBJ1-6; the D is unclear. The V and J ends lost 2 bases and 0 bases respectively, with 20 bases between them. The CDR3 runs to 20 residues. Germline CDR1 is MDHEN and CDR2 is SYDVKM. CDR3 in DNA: TGTGCCAGCAGTTTACCGGGGAGTATCCTGACGGGCTCCTATAATTCACCCCTCCACTTT. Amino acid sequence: CASSLPGSILTGSYNSPLHF.

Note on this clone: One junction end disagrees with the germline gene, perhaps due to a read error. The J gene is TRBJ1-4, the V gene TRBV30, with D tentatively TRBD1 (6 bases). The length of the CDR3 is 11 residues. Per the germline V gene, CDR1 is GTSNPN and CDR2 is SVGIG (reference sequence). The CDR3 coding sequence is TGTGCCTCAGAGACAGGCTTAATACCCGTTTTT. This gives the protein CASETGLIPVF.

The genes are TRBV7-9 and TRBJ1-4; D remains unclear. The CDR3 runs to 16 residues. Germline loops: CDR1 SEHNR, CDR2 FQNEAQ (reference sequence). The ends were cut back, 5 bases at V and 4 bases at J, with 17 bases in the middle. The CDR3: CASSPGGQSFNEKLFF. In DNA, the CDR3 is TGTGCCAGCAGCCCGGGTGGCCAGAGCTTTAATGAAAAACTGTTTTTT. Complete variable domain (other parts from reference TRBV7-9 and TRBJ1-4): DTGVSQNPRHKITKRGQNVTFRCDPISEHNRLYWYRQTLGQGPEFLTYFQNEAQLEKSRLLSDRFSAERPKGSFSTLEIQRTEQGDSAMYLCASSPGGQSFNEKLFFGSGTQLSVL.